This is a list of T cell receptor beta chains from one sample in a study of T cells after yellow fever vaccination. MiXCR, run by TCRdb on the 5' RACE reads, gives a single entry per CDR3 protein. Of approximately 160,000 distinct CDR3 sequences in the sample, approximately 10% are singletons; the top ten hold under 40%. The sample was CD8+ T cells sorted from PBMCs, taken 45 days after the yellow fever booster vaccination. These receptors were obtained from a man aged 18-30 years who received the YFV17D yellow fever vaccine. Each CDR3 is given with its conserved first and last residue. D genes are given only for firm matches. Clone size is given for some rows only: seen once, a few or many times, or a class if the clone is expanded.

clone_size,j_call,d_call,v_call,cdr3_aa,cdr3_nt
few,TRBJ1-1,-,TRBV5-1,CASSLQGDPEAFF,TGCGCCAGCAGCTTACAGGGTGATCCTGAAGCTTTCTTT
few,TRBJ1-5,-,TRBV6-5,CASSERDYYGPQHF,TGTGCCAGCAGCGAAAGGGATTATTATGGGCCCCAGCATTTT
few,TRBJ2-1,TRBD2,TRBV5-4,CASSSLGSGVNNEQFF,TGTGCCAGCAGCTCTCTTGGTAGCGGGGTTAACAATGAGCAGTTCTTC
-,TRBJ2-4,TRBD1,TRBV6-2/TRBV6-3,CASSSSGTGGSVVQYF,TGTGCCAGCAGTTCGTCCGGGACAGGGGGCTCCGTAGTTCAGTACTTC
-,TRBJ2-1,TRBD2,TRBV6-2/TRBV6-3,CASSRGLAGFAFF,TGTGCCAGCAGTAGGGGACTAGCGGGGTTCGCGTTCTTC
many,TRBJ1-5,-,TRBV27,CASSLRGEAQHF,TGTGCCAGCAGTTTACGCGGGGAAGCCCAGCATTTT
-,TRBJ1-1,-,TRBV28,CASSLWEGRESVNTEAFF,TGTGCCAGCAGTTTATGGGAAGGCAGGGAATCGGTGAACACTGAAGCTTTCTTT
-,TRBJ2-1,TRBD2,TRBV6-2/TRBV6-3,CASTLAGALNEQFF,TGTGCCAGCACGCTAGCGGGGGCCCTCAATGAGCAGTTCTTC
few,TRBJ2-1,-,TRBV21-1,CASSKLGAGDEQFF,TGTGCCAGCAGCAAATTGGGGGCGGGAGACGAGCAGTTCTTC
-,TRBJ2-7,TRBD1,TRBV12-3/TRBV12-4,CASSLDRVEQYF,TGTGCCAGCAGCCTCGACAGGGTCGAGCAGTACTTC
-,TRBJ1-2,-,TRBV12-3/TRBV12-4,CASSQHSLTGPGYTF,TGTGCCAGCAGCCAACATTCACTTACAGGGCCTGGCTACACCTTC
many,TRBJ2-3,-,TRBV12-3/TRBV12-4,CASRPDEAGDTQYF,TGTGCCAGCAGGCCCGACGAGGCGGGAGATACGCAGTATTTT
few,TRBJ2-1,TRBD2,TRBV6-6,CASSYLPVGRLAGGHNEQFF,TGTGCCAGCAGTTACCTCCCAGTTGGAAGATTAGCGGGGGGGCACAATGAGCAGTTCTTC
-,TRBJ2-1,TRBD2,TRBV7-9,CASSRQATGTSGGAFNEQFF,TGTGCCAGCAGCCGACAGGCAACCGGGACTAGCGGGGGGGCCTTCAATGAGCAGTTCTTC
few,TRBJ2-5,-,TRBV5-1,CASSLRGKSRQTQYF,TGCGCCAGCAGCTTGAGGGGAAAGAGTAGGCAGACCCAGTACTTC
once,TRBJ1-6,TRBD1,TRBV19,CASSTGDRENSPLHF,TGTGCCAGTAGTACCGGGGACAGAGAGAATTCACCCCTCCACTTT
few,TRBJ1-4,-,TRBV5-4,CASSWGPTDPNEKLFF,TGTGCCAGCAGCTGGGGACCGACAGATCCTAATGAAAAACTGTTTTTT
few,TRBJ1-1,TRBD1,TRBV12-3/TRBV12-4,CASSFEGAEGTEAFF,TGTGCCAGCAGTTTTGAGGGGGCGGAGGGCACTGAAGCTTTCTTT
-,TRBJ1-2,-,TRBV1,CTSSLAGIEGYTF,TGCACCAGCAGCCTCGCCGGGATCGAGGGCTACACCTTC
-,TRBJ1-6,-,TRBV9,CASSAQGRGSPLHF,TGTGCCAGCAGCGCACAGGGTCGAGGTTCACCCCTCCACTTT
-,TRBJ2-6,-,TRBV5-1,CASSLDSLDSGANVLTF,TGCGCCAGCAGCTTGGACAGCCTTGACTCTGGGGCCAACGTCCTGACTTTC
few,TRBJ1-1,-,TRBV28,CASSLGGRGAGTEAFF,TGTGCCAGCAGTTTAGGAGGAAGGGGAGCTGGGACTGAAGCTTTCTTT
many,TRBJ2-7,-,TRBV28,CAAWRDGSYEQYF,TGTGCCGCTTGGAGGGACGGCTCCTACGAGCAGTACTTC
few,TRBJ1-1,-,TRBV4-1,CASSRGPGTEAFF,TGCGCCAGCAGCCGAGGCCCGGGTACTGAAGCTTTCTTT
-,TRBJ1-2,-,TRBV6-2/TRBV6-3,CASSYSTALPYGYTF,TGTGCCAGCAGTTATTCGACAGCCCTTCCCTATGGCTACACCTTC
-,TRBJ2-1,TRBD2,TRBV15,CATSRDKTSAIYNEQFF,TGTGCCACCAGCAGAGATAAAACTAGCGCGATTTACAATGAGCAGTTCTTC
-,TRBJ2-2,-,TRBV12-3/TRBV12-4,CASTPETGSAGELFF,TGTGCCAGCACCCCCGAAACAGGGTCGGCCGGGGAGCTGTTTTTT
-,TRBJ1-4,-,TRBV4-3,CASSQDGVGNEKLFF,TGCGCCAGCAGCCAAGATGGGGTTGGTAATGAAAAACTGTTTTTT
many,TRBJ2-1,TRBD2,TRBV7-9,CASSSTSGYSNEQFF,TGTGCCAGCAGTTCTACTAGCGGATATTCCAATGAGCAGTTCTTC
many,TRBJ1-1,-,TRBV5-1,CASSHSGAPDEAFF,TGCGCCAGCAGCCACTCAGGGGCCCCAGATGAAGCTTTCTTT
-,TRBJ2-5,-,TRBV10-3,CAISEPTGLETQYF,TGTGCCATCAGTGAACCTACAGGTTTAGAGACCCAGTACTTC
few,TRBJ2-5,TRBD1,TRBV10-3,CAISEEDRGPDQETQYF,TGTGCCATCAGTGAGGAGGACAGGGGGCCTGACCAAGAGACCCAGTACTTC
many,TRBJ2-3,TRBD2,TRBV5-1,CASSLRSGGAVPDTQYF,TGCGCCAGCAGCTTGAGAAGCGGGGGGGCCGTTCCAGATACGCAGTATTTT
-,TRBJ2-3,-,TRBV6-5,CASSYQTIRTDTQYF,TGTGCCAGCAGTTATCAGACGATACGCACAGATACGCAGTATTTT
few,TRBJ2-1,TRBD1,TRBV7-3,CASSSAGTGGEGQFF,TGTGCCAGCAGCTCTGCCGGGACAGGGGGCGAGGGGCAGTTCTTC
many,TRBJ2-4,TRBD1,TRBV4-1,CASSQGGTGEFTIQYF,TGCGCCAGCAGCCAAGGTGGGACAGGGGAATTTACCATTCAGTACTTC
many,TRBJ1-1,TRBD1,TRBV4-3,CASSLLLRTGGEAFF,TGCGCCAGCAGCCTTCTCCTCCGGACAGGGGGCGAGGCTTTCTTT
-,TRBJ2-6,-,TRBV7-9,CASSLVGLAGVSGANVLTF,TGTGCCAGCAGCTTAGTGGGTTTGGCAGGAGTATCTGGGGCCAACGTCCTGACTTTC
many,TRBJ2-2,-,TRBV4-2,CASSHNPSTGELFF,TGTGCCAGCAGCCATAATCCTAGCACCGGGGAGCTGTTTTTT
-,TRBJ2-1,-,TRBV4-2,CASSHTSGKYNEQFF,TGTGCCAGCAGCCACACGTCCGGGAAATACAATGAGCAGTTCTTC
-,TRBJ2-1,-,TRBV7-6,CASSFSRGAYNEQFF,TGTGCCAGCAGCTTTAGTAGGGGGGCGTACAATGAGCAGTTCTTC
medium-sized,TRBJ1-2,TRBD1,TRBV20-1,CSARDPMTGNYGYTF,TGCAGTGCTAGAGACCCTATGACAGGGAACTATGGCTACACCTTC
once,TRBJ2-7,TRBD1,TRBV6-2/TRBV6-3,CASNGQGPYEQYF,TGTGCCAGCAACGGACAGGGACCCTACGAGCAGTACTTC